This is a list of T cell receptor beta chains from one sample in a study of lymphopenia after photon versus proton radiotherapy. TCRdb's copy holds only in-frame clones and misses some; the assay was immunoSEQ multiplex PCR. Of approximately 50,000 clones in the sample, over 70% are singletons; the top ten hold 29%. Sequences were derived from peripheral blood, sampled from a patient treated with photon-based radiotherapy. The receptors derive from a man aged 50 or older with gastric cancer. Each CDR3 is given with its conserved first and last residue. The D gene is left open where the match is weak. Expanded clones get a size class; other rows say once, few or many, or leave the size out.

v_gene,j_gene,d_gene,abundance,CDR3nt,CDR3aa
TRBV10-3,TRBJ1-5,.,.,TGTGCCATCAGCCGGGACGACGCGAGCAATCAGCCCCAGCATTTT,CAISRDDASNQPQHF
TRBV4-1,TRBJ2-1,TRBD2,.,TGCGCCAGCAGCCCCCTAGCGGGAGGGAGGGATGAGCAGTTCTTC,CASSPLAGGRDEQFF
TRBV5-1,TRBJ2-5,TRBD1,few,TGCGCCAGCAGCTCGAATACAGGGGGCGGGGAGACCCAGTACTTC,CASSSNTGGGETQYF
TRBV5-8,TRBJ1-2,.,.,TGTGCCAGCAGCTATGGGGGGACGGTCGATCTCTATGGCTACACCTTC,CASSYGGTVDLYGYTF
TRBV5-6,TRBJ2-1,.,.,TGTGCCAGCAGCTCCGGGAACTACAATGAGCAGTTCTTC,CASSSGNYNEQFF
TRBV9,TRBJ2-7,TRBD2,.,TGTGCCAGCAGCCCACTAGCGGGAGGGTACGAGCAGTACTTC,CASSPLAGGYEQYF
TRBV5-1,TRBJ1-1,.,.,TGCGCCAGCAGCTTGCGGGTGAACACTGAAGCTTTCTTT,CASSLRVNTEAFF
TRBV27,TRBJ1-4,.,.,TGTGCCAGCAGTTTATACCAGGGGCTCCATAATGAAAAACTGTTTTTT,CASSLYQGLHNEKLFF
TRBV7-8,TRBJ1-2,TRBD1,.,TGTGCCAGCAGCTTAACCCGGGACAGGGGAGGCTACACCTTC,CASSLTRDRGGYTF
TRBV11-2,TRBJ2-5,TRBD2,.,TGTGCCAGCAGCCCCAGGGGGACTAGCGGGAAAGAGACCCAGTACTTC,CASSPRGTSGKETQYF
TRBV7-9,TRBJ2-1,TRBD2,.,TGTGCCAGCAGCGCACCTCTAGCGGGAGTTGAGCAGTTCTTC,CASSAPLAGVEQFF
TRBV7-3,TRBJ2-3,TRBD2,.,TGTGCCAGCAGCTTAACGCCAACTAGCGTGGCAGATACGCAGTATTTT,CASSLTPTSVADTQYF
TRBV7-2,TRBJ1-2,.,.,TGTGCCAGCAGCTTAGACCACTATGGCTACACCTTC,CASSLDHYGYTF
TRBV29-1,TRBJ1-2,.,.,TGCAGCGTTGATAATGGCTACACCTTC,CSVDNGYTF
TRBV30,TRBJ1-2,.,.,TGTGCCTGGAGTAGGGACACTAAAAACTATGGCTACACCTTC,CAWSRDTKNYGYTF
TRBV6-4,TRBJ2-3,TRBD2,.,TGTGCCAGCAGTGTGACTAGCACCACAGATACGCAGTATTTT,CASSVTSTTDTQYF
TRBV11-3,TRBJ2-2,.,once,TGTGCCAGCAGCTTAGGAGGGAACACCGGGGAGCTGTTTTTT,CASSLGGNTGELFF
TRBV27,TRBJ2-7,TRBD2,.,TGTGCCAGCAGCCCGTCGCGGGAGAGGGGAGACGAGCAGTACTTC,CASSPSRERGDEQYF
TRBV7-3,TRBJ2-7,TRBD2,once,TGTGCCAGCAGCTTAGAGGCCCCGGGACTAGCGGTGGGCGAGCAGTACTTC,CASSLEAPGLAVGEQYF
TRBV15,TRBJ1-5,TRBD1,.,TGTGCCACCAGCAGAGGTGGGGAGACAGGGACACGCAATCAGCCCCAGCATTTT,CATSRGGETGTRNQPQHF
TRBV18,TRBJ2-1,.,.,TGTGCCAGCTCACCAAAATTTGGGGGAGCGTACAATGAGCAGTTCTTC,CASSPKFGGAYNEQFF
TRBV5-5,TRBJ2-7,TRBD1,few,TGTGCCAGCAGCTTTGGGGACAGGGACTCCTACGAGCAGTACTTC,CASSFGDRDSYEQYF
TRBV27,TRBJ2-7,.,few,TGTGCCAGCAGTTTAGTCGTAGGAGCCTACGAGCAGTACTTC,CASSLVVGAYEQYF
TRBV7-3,TRBJ2-2,TRBD1,.,TGTGCCAGCAGCTTAGGGGACAGGGGGACGAAGAACACCGGGGAGCTGTTTTTT,CASSLGDRGTKNTGELFF
TRBV5-4,TRBJ1-2,.,.,TGTGCCAGCAGCTTTGGTCAGGGCCATATTAACTATGGCTACACCTTC,CASSFGQGHINYGYTF
TRBV5-1,TRBJ2-1,.,.,TGCGCCAGCAGCCCAGAGGCGGGACACAATGAGCAGTTCTTC,CASSPEAGHNEQFF
TRBV7-9,TRBJ2-7,.,.,TGTGCCAGCAGCTTATTTTTCCGTCCCTACGAGCAGTACTTC,CASSLFFRPYEQYF
TRBV10-3,TRBJ2-5,.,.,TGTGCCATCAGTGACGGCATAGTGGGAGAGACCCAGTACTTC,CAISDGIVGETQYF
TRBV2,TRBJ2-2,.,.,TGTGCCAGCAGTATTGGGGGGCACACCGGGGAGCTGTTTTTT,CASSIGGHTGELFF
TRBV11-3,TRBJ2-7,TRBD2,.,TGTGCCAGCAGTGGGCGCGGCGAGCGGGATGGTTCCTACGAGCAGTACTTC,CASSGRGERDGSYEQYF
TRBV4-2,TRBJ2-5,TRBD2,.,TGTGCCAGCAGCCAAGGCCTGAGCCTTACGAGCGGGAGGGCCAGAGAGACCCAGTACTTC,CASSQGLSLTSGRARETQYF
TRBV30,TRBJ2-1,TRBD2,.,TGTGCCTGGAGTGGCGGGAGTTACAATGAGCAGTTCTTC,CAWSGGSYNEQFF
TRBV7-2,TRBJ1-1,.,.,TGTGCCAGCAGCCCTCCCCCAGGGAGGAACACTGAAGCTTTCTTT,CASSPPPGRNTEAFF
TRBV10-2,TRBJ2-7,.,.,TGCGCCAGCAGTGGGGTGCAGGGGGGGAACGAGCAGTACTTC,CASSGVQGGNEQYF
TRBV7-9,TRBJ2-7,.,.,TGTGCCACCACAGATTTGTCGTGGGAGCAGTACTTC,CATTDLSWEQYF
TRBV7-2,TRBJ1-2,TRBD1,.,TGTGCCAGCAGCTCCCGGGACAGGGCTCGCGGCTACACCTTC,CASSSRDRARGYTF
TRBV6-5,TRBJ1-5,.,.,TGTGCCAGCAGTCCTCAGACGGGGGGCAATCAGCCCCAGCATTTT,CASSPQTGGNQPQHF
TRBV6-5,TRBJ2-1,TRBD2,.,TGTGCCAGCAGCCGCTTGGCTAGCGGGTACAATGAGCAGTTCTTC,CASSRLASGYNEQFF
TRBV7-2,TRBJ1-5,TRBD1,few,TGTGCCAGCAGCTCGGACAGGGCCCCCTATCAGCCCCAGCATTTT,CASSSDRAPYQPQHF
TRBV5-5,TRBJ1-1,.,.,TGTGCCAGCAGCTTGGGGCACCGGACTGAAGCTTTCTTT,CASSLGHRTEAFF
TRBV6-5,TRBJ1-1,.,few,TGTGCCAGCAAAGGGGCAGGACCGAACACTGAAGCTTTCTTT,CASKGAGPNTEAFF
TRBV7-9,TRBJ1-5,.,.,TGTGCCAGCAGCTTTCAGGGCGGTCAGCCCCAGCATTTT,CASSFQGGQPQHF
TRBV28,TRBJ2-1,TRBD2,.,TGTGCCAGCAGTCTAGCGGGAGCGGGCTACAATGAGCAGTTCTTC,CASSLAGAGYNEQFF
TRBV5-1,TRBJ2-7,TRBD2,.,TGCGCCAGCAGATTCGGGACTAGCGGATCCTACGAGCAGTACTTC,CASRFGTSGSYEQYF
TRBV7-9,TRBJ1-1,.,.,TGTGCCAGCAGCACTTCCATGAACACTGAAGCTTTCTTT,CASSTSMNTEAFF
TRBV10-3,TRBJ1-2,.,.,TGTGCCATCAGTGACCTTCATCCAGGGGTTGGCTACACCTTC,CAISDLHPGVGYTF
TRBV5-1,TRBJ1-2,TRBD1,.,TGCGCCAGCAGCTTTACAGGGGTAGATGGCTACACCTTC,CASSFTGVDGYTF
TRBV7-4,TRBJ1-5,.,.,TGTGCCAGCAGCTTAGGTCTCAGCCTCAATCAGCCCCAGCATTTT,CASSLGLSLNQPQHF
TRBV9,TRBJ2-5,TRBD2,.,TGTGCCAGCAGCGTAGAAGGTCGCGGGAGCGAGACCCAGTACTTC,CASSVEGRGSETQYF
TRBV6-4,TRBJ2-3,TRBD1,.,TGTGCCAGCAGTGACGGGACAGACACAGATACGCAGTATTTT,CASSDGTDTDTQYF
TRBV6-4,TRBJ2-7,.,medium-sized,TGTGCCAGCCTTCCCCCGGGAGAGATCTACGAGCAGTACTTC,CASLPPGEIYEQYF
TRBV7-3,TRBJ2-7,.,.,TGTGCCAGCAGCTTAGGCCCCCTGTACGAGCAGTACTTC,CASSLGPLYEQYF
TRBV5-1,TRBJ1-1,TRBD1,.,TGCGCCAGCAGAAGTGACAGGGGGATATTGAACACTGAAGCTTTCTTT,CASRSDRGILNTEAFF
TRBV5-1,TRBJ1-2,TRBD1,.,TGCGCCAGCAGCTCCCGCGGGACAGATCCTGGCTACACCTTC,CASSSRGTDPGYTF
TRBV7-3,TRBJ2-1,.,once,TGTGCCAGCAGCTTAACGGGCTCCTACAATGAGCAGTTCTTC,CASSLTGSYNEQFF
TRBV2,TRBJ2-2,.,.,TGTGCCAGCAGAGCACGGGAAACCGGGGAGCTGTTTTTT,CASRARETGELFF
TRBV28,TRBJ1-5,.,once,TGTGCCAGCAGCCTCAGGCGGGTTAGCAATCAGCCCCAGCATTTT,CASSLRRVSNQPQHF